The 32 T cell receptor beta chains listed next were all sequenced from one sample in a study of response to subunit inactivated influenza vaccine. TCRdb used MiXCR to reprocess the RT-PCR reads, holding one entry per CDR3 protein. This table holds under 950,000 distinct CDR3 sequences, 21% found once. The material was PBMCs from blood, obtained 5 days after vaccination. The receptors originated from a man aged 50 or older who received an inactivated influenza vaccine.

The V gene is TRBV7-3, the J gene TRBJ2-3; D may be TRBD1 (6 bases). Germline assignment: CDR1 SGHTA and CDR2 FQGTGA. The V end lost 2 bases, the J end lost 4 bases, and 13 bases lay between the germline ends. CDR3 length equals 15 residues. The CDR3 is CASSLLSGDADTQYF. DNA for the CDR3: TGTGCCAGCAGCTTATTGTCAGGGGACGCAGATACGCAGTATTTT.

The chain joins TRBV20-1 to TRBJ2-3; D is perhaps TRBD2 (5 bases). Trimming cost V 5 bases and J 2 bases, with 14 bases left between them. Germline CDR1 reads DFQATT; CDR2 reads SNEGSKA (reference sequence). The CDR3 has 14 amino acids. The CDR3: CSACSQRTTDTQYF. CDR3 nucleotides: TGCAGTGCTTGCAGCCAGCGGACCACAGATACGCAGTATTTT.

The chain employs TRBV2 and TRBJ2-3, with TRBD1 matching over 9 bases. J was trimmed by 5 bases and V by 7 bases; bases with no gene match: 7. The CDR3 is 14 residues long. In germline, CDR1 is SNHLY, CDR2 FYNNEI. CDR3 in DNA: TGTGCCAGCACTAAACAGGGGGCGCGAGATACGCAGTATTTT. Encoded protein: CASTKQGARDTQYF.

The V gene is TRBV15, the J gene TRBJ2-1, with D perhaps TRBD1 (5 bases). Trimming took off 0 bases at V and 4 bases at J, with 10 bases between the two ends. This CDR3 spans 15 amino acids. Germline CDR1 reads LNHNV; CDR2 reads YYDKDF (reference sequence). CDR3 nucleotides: TGTGCCACCAGCAGAGATGGTGGGGCATACAATGAGCAGTTCTTC. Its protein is CATSRDGGAYNEQFF. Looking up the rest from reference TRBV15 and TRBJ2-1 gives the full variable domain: DAMVIQNPRYQVTQFGKPVTLSCSQTLNHNVMYWYQQKSSQAPKLLFHYYDKDFNNEADTPDNFQSRRPNTSFCFLDIRSPGLGDTAMYLCATSRDGGAYNEQFFGPGTRLTVL.

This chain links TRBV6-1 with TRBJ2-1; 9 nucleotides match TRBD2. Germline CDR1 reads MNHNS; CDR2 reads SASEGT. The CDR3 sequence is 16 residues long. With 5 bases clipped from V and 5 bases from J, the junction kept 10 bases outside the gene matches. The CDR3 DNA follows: TGTGCCAGCAGTCCCGGCCCGGGACTAGCAAACAATGAGCAGTTCTTC. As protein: CASSPGPGLANNEQFF.

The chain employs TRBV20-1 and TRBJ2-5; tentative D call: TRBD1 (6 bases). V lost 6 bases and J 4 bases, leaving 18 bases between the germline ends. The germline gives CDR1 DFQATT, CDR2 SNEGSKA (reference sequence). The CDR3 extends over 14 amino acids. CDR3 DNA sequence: TGCAGTGCGAACCAACAGGGCTTGCGAGAGACCCAGTACTTC. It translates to CSANQQGLRETQYF.

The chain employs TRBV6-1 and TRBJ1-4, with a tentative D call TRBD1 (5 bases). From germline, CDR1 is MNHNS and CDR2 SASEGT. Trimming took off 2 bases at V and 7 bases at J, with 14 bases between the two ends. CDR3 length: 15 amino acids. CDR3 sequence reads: CASSELRVRGEKLFF. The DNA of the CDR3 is TGTGCCAGCAGTGAACTCAGGGTTAGAGGTGAAAAACTGTTTTTT.

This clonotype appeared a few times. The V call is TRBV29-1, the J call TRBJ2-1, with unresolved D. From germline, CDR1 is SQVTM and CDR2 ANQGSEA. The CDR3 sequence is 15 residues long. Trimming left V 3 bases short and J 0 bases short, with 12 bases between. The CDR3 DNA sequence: TGCAGCGTTGATGGTGGCAGTAGCTCCTACAATGAGCAGTTCTTC. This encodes CSVDGGSSSYNEQFF.

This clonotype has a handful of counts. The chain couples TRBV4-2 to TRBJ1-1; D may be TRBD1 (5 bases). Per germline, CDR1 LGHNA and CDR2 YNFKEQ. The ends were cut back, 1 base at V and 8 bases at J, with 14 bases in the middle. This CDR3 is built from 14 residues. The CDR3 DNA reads TGTGCCAGCAGCCAAGCGGGGCTCCGCCCCGAAGCTTTCTTT. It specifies CASSQAGLRPEAFF.

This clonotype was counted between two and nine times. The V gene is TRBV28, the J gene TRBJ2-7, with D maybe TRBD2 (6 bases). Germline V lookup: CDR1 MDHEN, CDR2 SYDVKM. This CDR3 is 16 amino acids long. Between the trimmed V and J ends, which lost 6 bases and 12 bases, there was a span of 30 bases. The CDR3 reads CASSSLRGGGTLGLYF. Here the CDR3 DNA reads TGTGCCAGCAGCTCCCTAAGGGGTGGCGGGACCCTGGGCCTGTACTTC.

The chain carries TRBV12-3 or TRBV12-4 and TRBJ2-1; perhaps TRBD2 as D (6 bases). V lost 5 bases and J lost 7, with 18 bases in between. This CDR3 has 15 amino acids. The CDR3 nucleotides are TGTGCCAGCAGTCCTCTCGCGGGGACGGTAAATGAGCAGTTCTTC. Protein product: CASSPLAGTVNEQFF.

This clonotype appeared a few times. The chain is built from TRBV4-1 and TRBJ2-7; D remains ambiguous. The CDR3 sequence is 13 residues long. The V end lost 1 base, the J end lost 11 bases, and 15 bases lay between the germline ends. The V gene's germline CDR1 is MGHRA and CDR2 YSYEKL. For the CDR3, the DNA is TGCGCCAGCAGCCAAGTGGCGCCAGGATTTAAGTACTTC. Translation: CASSQVAPGFKYF.

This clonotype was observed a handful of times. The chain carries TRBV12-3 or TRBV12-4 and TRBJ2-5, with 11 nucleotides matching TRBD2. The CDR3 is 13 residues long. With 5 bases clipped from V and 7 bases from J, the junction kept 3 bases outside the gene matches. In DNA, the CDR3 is TGTGCCAGCAGTGATAGCGGGGGGGCGACCCAGTACTTC. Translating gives CASSDSGGATQYF.

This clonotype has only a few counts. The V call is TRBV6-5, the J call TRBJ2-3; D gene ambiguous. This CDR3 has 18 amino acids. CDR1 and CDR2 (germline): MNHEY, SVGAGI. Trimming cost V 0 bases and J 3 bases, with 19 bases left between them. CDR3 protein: CASSYSRPRSASTDTQYF. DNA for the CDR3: TGTGCCAGCAGTTACTCGAGGCCCAGGTCCGCCTCGACAGATACGCAGTATTTT.

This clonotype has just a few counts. The CDR3 loop is CASSSLAAKGFITDTQYF. The CDR3, as DNA: TGTGCCAGCAGCTCACTAGCGGCCAAAGGATTCATCACAGATACGCAGTATTTT. This rearrangement joins TRBV11-1 to TRBJ2-3; 8 bases are shared with TRBD2. The CDR3 runs to 18 residues. V dropped 4 bases and J dropped 2; count of bases not matched to a gene: 14. Germline-derived CDR1 and CDR2 are SGHAT and FQDESV (reference sequence). The entire variable domain, with the rest obtained from reference TRBV11-1 and TRBJ2-3, is as follows: EAEVAQSPRYKITEKSQAVAFWCDPISGHATLYWYRQILGQGPELLVQFQDESVVDDSQLPKDRFSAERLKGVDSTLKIQPAELGDSAMYLCASSSLAAKGFITDTQYFGPGTRLTVL.

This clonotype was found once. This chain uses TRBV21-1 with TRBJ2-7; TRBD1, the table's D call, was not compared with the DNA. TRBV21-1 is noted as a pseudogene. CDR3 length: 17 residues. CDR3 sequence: CASSINWHRGRSYEQYF. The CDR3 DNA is TGTGCCAGCAGCATAAACTGGCACAGGGGACGCTCCTACGAGCAGTACTTC.

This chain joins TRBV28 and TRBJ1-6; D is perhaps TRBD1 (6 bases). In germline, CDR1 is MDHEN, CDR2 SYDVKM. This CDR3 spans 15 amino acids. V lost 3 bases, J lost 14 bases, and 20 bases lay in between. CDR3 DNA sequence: TGTGCCAGCAGTTTCGGGGTCCCAGGGGTAAGAACCCTCCACTTT. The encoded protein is CASSFGVPGVRTLHF.

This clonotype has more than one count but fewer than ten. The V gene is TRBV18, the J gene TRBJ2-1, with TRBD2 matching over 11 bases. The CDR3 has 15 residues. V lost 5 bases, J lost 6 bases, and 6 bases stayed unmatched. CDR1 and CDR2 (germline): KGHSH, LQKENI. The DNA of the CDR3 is TGTGCCAGCTCAACCGGGACTAGCGGACTCAATGAGCAGTTCTTC. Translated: CASSTGTSGLNEQFF.

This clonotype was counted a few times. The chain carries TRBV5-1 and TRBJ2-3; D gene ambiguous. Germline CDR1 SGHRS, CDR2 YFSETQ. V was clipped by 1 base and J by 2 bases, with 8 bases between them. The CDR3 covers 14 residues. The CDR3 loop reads CASSLLAVTDTQYF. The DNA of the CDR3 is TGCGCCAGCAGCTTGTTGGCCGTCACAGATACGCAGTATTTT.

The CDR3 sequence: CASSQGANIQYF. The CDR3 DNA is TGCGCCAGCAGTCAGGGGGCGAACATTCAGTACTTC. The rearrangement links TRBV10-2 to TRBJ2-4, with TRBD1 matching over 8 bases. The CDR3 runs to 12 residues. Trimming removed 5 bases from V and 7 bases from J; junction bases left unmatched: 1. The germline V gene has CDR1 WSHSY and CDR2 SAAADI.

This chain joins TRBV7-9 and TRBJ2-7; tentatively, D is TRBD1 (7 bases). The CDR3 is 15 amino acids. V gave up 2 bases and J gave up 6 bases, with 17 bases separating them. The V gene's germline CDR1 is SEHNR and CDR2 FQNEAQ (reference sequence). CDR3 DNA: TGTGCCAGCAGCTTACTTGCGAACAGGGGAGGCGAGCAGTACTTC. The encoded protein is CASSLLANRGGEQYF.

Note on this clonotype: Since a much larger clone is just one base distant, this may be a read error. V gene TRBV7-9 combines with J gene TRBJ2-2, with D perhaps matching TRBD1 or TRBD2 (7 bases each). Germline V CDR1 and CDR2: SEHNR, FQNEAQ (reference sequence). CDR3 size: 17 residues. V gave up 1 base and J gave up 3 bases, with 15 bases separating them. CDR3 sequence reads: CASSLGWTGLDTGELFF. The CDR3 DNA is TGTGCCAGCAGCTTAGGTTGGACAGGACTAGACACCGGGGAGCTGTTTTTT.

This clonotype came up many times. The CDR3 loop reads CASSPRGQYGYTF. For the CDR3, the DNA is TGTGCCAGCAGTCCCCGCGGACAGTATGGCTACACCTTC. The chain uses TRBV12-3 or TRBV12-4 and TRBJ1-2, with D possibly being TRBD1 (6 bases). V was trimmed by 5 bases and J by 5 bases, leaving 12 bases between them. The CDR3 sequence is 13 residues long.

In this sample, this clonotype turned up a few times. The CDR3 coding sequence is TGTGCCAGCCACCCTAGGGGGAACACTGAAGCTTTCTTT. This codes for CASHPRGNTEAFF. The chain recombines TRBV28 with TRBJ1-1; D possibly corresponds to TRBD1 (5 bases). V lost 8 bases and J 1 base, leaving 11 bases between the germline ends. Germline values: CDR1 MDHEN, CDR2 SYDVKM. The CDR3 has 13 residues.

The CDR3 protein is CASRGTSGRASAEQFF. CDR3 coding DNA: TGTGCCAGCAGGGGGACTAGCGGGAGGGCCTCAGCTGAGCAGTTCTTC. V usage is TRBV6-1 and J usage is TRBJ2-1; TRBD2 aligns across 16 bases. From germline, CDR1 is MNHNS and CDR2 SASEGT. The V segment lost 6 bases and the J segment 9 bases; nucleotides outside the gene matches: 8. This CDR3 spans 16 amino acids.

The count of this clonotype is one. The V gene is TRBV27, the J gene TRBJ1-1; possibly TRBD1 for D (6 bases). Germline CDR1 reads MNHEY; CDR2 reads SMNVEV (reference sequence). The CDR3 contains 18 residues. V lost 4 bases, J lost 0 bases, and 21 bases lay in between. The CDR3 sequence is CASSSYGQSGFMNTEAFF. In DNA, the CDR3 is TGTGCCAGCAGTTCATACGGACAGTCAGGGTTCATGAACACTGAAGCTTTCTTT.

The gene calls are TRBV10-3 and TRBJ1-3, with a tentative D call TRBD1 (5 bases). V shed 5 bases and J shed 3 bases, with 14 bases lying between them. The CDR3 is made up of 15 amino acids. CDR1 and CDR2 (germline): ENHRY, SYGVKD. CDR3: CAISSGTTLGNTIYF. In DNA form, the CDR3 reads TGTGCCATCAGTTCCGGGACGACCCTTGGAAACACCATATATTTT.

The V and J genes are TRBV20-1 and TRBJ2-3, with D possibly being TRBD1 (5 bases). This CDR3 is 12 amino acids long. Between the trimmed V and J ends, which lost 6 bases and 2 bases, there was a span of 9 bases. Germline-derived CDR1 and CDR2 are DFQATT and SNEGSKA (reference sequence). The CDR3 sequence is CSAPTDTDTQYF. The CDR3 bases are TGCAGTGCCCCGACAGACACAGATACGCAGTATTTT.

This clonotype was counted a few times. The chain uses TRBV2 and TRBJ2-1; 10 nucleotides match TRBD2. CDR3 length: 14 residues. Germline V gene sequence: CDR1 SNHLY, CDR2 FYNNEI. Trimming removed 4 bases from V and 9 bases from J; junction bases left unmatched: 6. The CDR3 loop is CASSVVLAGAEQFF. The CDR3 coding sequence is TGTGCCAGCAGTGTTGTGCTAGCGGGAGCTGAGCAGTTCTTC.

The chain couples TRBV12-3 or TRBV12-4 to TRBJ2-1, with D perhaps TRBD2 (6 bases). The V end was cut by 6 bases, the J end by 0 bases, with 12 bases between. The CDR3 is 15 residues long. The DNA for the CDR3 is TGTGCCAGCAGGGTTGGGACTCACTCCTACAATGAGCAGTTCTTC. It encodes CASRVGTHSYNEQFF.

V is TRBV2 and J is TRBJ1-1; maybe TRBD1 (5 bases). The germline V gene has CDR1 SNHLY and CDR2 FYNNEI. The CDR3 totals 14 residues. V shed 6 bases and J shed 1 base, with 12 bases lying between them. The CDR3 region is CASRPGEGNTEAFF. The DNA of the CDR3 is TGTGCCAGCAGGCCGGGGGAAGGGAACACTGAAGCTTTCTTT.

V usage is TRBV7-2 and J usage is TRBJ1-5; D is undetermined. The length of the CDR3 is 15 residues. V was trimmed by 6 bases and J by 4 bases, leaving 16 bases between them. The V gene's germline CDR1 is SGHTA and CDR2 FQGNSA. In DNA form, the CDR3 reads TGTGCCAGCAGTCTTAGGTTGGGCTTTAATCAGCCCCAGCATTTT. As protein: CASSLRLGFNQPQHF. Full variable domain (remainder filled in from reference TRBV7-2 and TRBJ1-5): GAGVSQSPSNKVTEKGKDVELRCDPISGHTALYWYRQSLGQGLEFLIYFQGNSAPDKSGLPSDRFSAERTGGSVSTLTIQRTQQEDSAVYLCASSLRLGFNQPQHFGDGTRLSIL.